This is a list of T cell receptor beta chains from one sample in a study of T cells in Graves' hyperthyroidism and ophthalmopathy. TCRdb recomputed calls from the multiplex PCR reads with MiXCR, one row per CDR3 protein. This table holds some 440,000 distinct CDR3 sequences, about a sixth found once. The source material was blood. The receptor source for this set is a woman aged 18-29 years with Graves' hyperthyroidism. Both conserved end residues are part of each CDR3. Fields, in order: J gene, V gene, CDR3 protein.

j_gene: TRBJ1-4
v_gene: TRBV12-3/TRBV12-4
CDR3aa: CASSWDSATNEKLFF

j_gene: TRBJ2-3
v_gene: TRBV19
CDR3aa: CASSAGLGPQYF

j_gene: TRBJ2-1
v_gene: TRBV3-1
CDR3aa: CASSARTSRDEQFF

j_gene: TRBJ2-7
v_gene: TRBV6-2/TRBV6-3
CDR3aa: CASSYSTRQGIREQYF

j_gene: TRBJ2-2
v_gene: TRBV7-3
CDR3aa: CASSLGGNLGTGELFF

j_gene: TRBJ1-5
v_gene: TRBV6-2/TRBV6-3
CDR3aa: CASSQPMGNQPQHF

j_gene: TRBJ1-1
v_gene: TRBV3-1
CDR3aa: CASNRGGRLVNTEAFF

j_gene: TRBJ2-2
v_gene: TRBV18
CDR3aa: CASIHPPGELFF

j_gene: TRBJ2-3
v_gene: TRBV12-3/TRBV12-4
CDR3aa: CASSLDRGRTDTQYF

j_gene: TRBJ2-3
v_gene: TRBV20-1
CDR3aa: CSARDHHTDTQYF

j_gene: TRBJ2-7
v_gene: TRBV7-7
CDR3aa: CASSLRDTAREQYF

j_gene: TRBJ1-5
v_gene: TRBV7-9
CDR3aa: CASSLVVGLYSNQPQHF

j_gene: TRBJ2-7
v_gene: TRBV19
CDR3aa: CASSIGRTSGRVEQYF

j_gene: TRBJ2-1
v_gene: TRBV3-1
CDR3aa: CASSQGIVGYNEQFF

j_gene: TRBJ2-1
v_gene: TRBV7-9
CDR3aa: CASSPVGLAGGYNEQFF

j_gene: TRBJ1-2
v_gene: TRBV7-2
CDR3aa: CASSLVPTGGYGYTF

j_gene: TRBJ2-5
v_gene: TRBV4-3
CDR3aa: CASSQGTSGGEETQYF

j_gene: TRBJ2-3
v_gene: TRBV20-1
CDR3aa: CSASGLEGTDTQYF

j_gene: TRBJ1-1
v_gene: TRBV6-5
CDR3aa: CASSYSAGVNTEAFF

j_gene: TRBJ1-1
v_gene: TRBV20-1
CDR3aa: CSARVGGWNTEAFF

j_gene: TRBJ1-5
v_gene: TRBV6-5
CDR3aa: CASSYSRYSNQPQHF

j_gene: TRBJ1-1
v_gene: TRBV10-3
CDR3aa: CAISWDRGSGTEAFF

j_gene: TRBJ2-3
v_gene: TRBV13
CDR3aa: CASSLGLAGLDTQYF

j_gene: TRBJ2-5
v_gene: TRBV28
CDR3aa: CASSYTAPGPKKETQYF

j_gene: TRBJ2-1
v_gene: TRBV20-1
CDR3aa: CSARSGPGPYNEQFF

j_gene: TRBJ2-7
v_gene: TRBV24-1
CDR3aa: CATYSGRYEQYF

j_gene: TRBJ2-5
v_gene: TRBV9
CDR3aa: CASSVSGAGETQYF